This T cell receptor beta chain originates from a study of response to subunit inactivated influenza vaccine. V dropped 8 bases and J dropped 5 bases, with 13 bases sitting between them. Germline V CDR1 and CDR2: MNHEY, SVGAGI. The CDR3 extends over 12 amino acids. TCRdb itself ran the RT-PCR reads through MiXCR, one entry per CDR3 protein. The repertoire holds 430,000 or so distinct CDR3 sequences, 9.5% to 12% seen once, with around 12% in the top ten. In regard to this clonotype: Antigen specificity is unknown.

Study-wide points: After each seasonal influenza vaccination, few new T cells are recruited, the authors suggested.

The receptor comes from a man over 45 who received an inactivated influenza vaccine. Source: PBMCs from blood, taken 40 to 50 days after vaccination. The V and J genes are TRBV6-5 and TRBJ2-7; TRBD1 or TRBD2 may be the D gene (5 bases each). The CDR3 DNA is TGTGCCAGCCGGGACCGGGTCCACGAGCAGTACTTC. Translating gives CASRDRVHEQYF.